One sample yielded the 8 T cell receptor beta chains listed below, sequenced in a study of blood T cells in healthy people across ages. Combining a sample-barcoded 5' primer with a J-beta primer mix, a second PCR ran for roughly 7 to 11 cycles. Using its own MiXCR run on the 5' RACE reads, TCRdb lists one record per CDR3 protein. The sample lists about 640,000 distinct CDR3 sequences, roughly 50% seen once, with over 30% in the top ten. Sequencing input: blood. These receptors originate from a man between 60 and 75 years old in good health.

Turning to this clonotype: A much larger clone lies a single base off, so this may be a read error. The conserved closing phenylalanine or tryptophan is absent in this CDR3, likely reflecting a read error. The chain employs TRBV28 and TRBJ2-1; 12 bases map to TRBD2. The length of the CDR3 is 15 residues. V lost 4 bases and J lost 4; bases outside the gene matches: 2. Germline V gene data show CDR1 as MDHEN and CDR2 as SYDVKM. The DNA of the CDR3 is TGTGCCAGCAGTTCCCTAGCGGGGGGGTACAATGAGCAGTTCGTC. This gives the protein CASSSLAGGYNEQFV.

About this clonotype: At one end the junction does not follow the germline gene, possibly because of a read error. V usage is TRBV5-1 and J usage is TRBJ2-7; 11 nucleotides agree with TRBD2. This CDR3 region has 15 residues. Germline lookup yields CDR1 SGHRS and CDR2 YFSETQ. CDR3 DNA sequence: TGCGCCGGCAGCTTGACTAGCGGGGCCCCCTACGAGCAGTACTTC. Translation gives CAGSLTSGAPYEQYF.

The chain uses TRBV7-9 and TRBJ1-5; D gene unclear. The CDR3 spans 15 residues. Germline V lookup: CDR1 SEHNR, CDR2 FQNEAQ (reference sequence). The V end lost 1 base, the J end lost 1 base, and 8 bases lay between the germline ends. The CDR3 here is CASSLEENSNQPQHF. In DNA form, the CDR3 reads TGTGCCAGCAGCTTAGAAGAGAACAGCAATCAGCCCCAGCATTTT.

This clonotype was seen a few times. The CDR3 coding sequence is TGTGCCAGCAGGACCATGGGCACTGAAGCTTTCTTT. It specifies CASRTMGTEAFF. This sequence joins TRBV6-5 and TRBJ1-1; D call uncertain. The CDR3 is made up of 12 amino acids. Germline lookup yields CDR1 MNHEY and CDR2 SVGAGI. V dropped 6 bases and J dropped 4 bases, with 9 bases sitting between them.

This clonotype was seen once. V usage is TRBV6-6 and J usage is TRBJ2-7; 8 nucleotides match TRBD1. Looked up from germline, CDR1 is MNHNY and CDR2 is SVGAGI (reference sequence). V lost 0 bases and J lost 0; bases outside the gene matches: 4. The CDR3 has 16 amino acids. The CDR3 is CASSYSGQGNSYEQYF. CDR3 DNA: TGTGCCAGCAGTTACTCAGGACAGGGCAACTCCTACGAGCAGTACTTC.

The chain links TRBV5-1 to TRBJ1-5; D ambiguous. Trimming left V 1 base short and J 7 bases short, with 9 bases between. Germline CDR1 reads SGHRS; CDR2 reads YFSETQ. The CDR3 covers 13 residues. Here the CDR3 DNA reads TGCGCCAGCAGCTTGTCCCCGGAACAGCCCCAGCATTTT. Translating gives CASSLSPEQPQHF.

V is TRBV5-1 and J is TRBJ2-1; perhaps TRBD2 as D (6 bases). Trimming removed 1 base from V and 7 bases from J, with 15 bases in between. The CDR3 sequence is 15 residues long. Germline V gene lookup returns CDR1 SGHRS and CDR2 YFSETQ. The CDR3 here is CASSLSGQGGNEQFF. In nucleotides, the CDR3 is TGCGCCAGCAGCTTGAGTGGGCAGGGAGGAAATGAGCAGTTCTTC.

The chain combines TRBV5-5 with TRBJ1-6; D is unclear. With 0 bases removed from V and 9 bases from J, the gap between germline ends came to 10 bases. Per the germline V gene, CDR1 is SGHKS and CDR2 is YYEKEE (reference sequence). This CDR3 has 14 amino acids. DNA of the CDR3: TGTGCCAGCAGCTTGGAGGGCATAGGTTCACCCCTCCACTTT. The encoded protein is CASSLEGIGSPLHF.